This note documents a single T cell receptor beta chain sequence. Germline V CDR1 and CDR2: GTSNPN, SVGIG (reference sequence). V shed 0 bases, J shed 4 bases, and the junction held 19 bases outside the gene matches. The CDR3 runs to 19 residues. Study processing details: Reference gene primer amplification in the assay estimated nucleated cell counts. The protocol was immunoSEQ multiplex PCR, while the TCRdb copy is restricted to in-frame clones and leaves out a portion. Clonal size and the V and J genes are those of that table, whereas D and trimming came from the DNA. Of fewer than 200,000 clones in the sample, about 75% were seen once. This sample stems from a study of blood T cell repertoires in COVID-19. Study-wide context: PBMCs, B-cell-depleted T cells, or T cells provided the cDNA or gDNA that made up the material.

Sequencing input: peripheral blood. The chain carries TRBV30 and TRBJ1-2, with 8 bases fitting TRBD1. The clonotype originates from a woman between 45 and 60 years old with active or convalescent COVID-19. DNA of the CDR3: TGTGCCTGGAGTGTACTCGGTCGGAGACAGGGGATCGAGGTCTATGGCTACACCTTC. Protein product: CAWSVLGRRQGIEVYGYTF. Filled out from reference TRBV30 and TRBJ1-2, the complete variable domain reads SQTIHQWPATLVQPVGSPLSLECTVEGTSNPNLYWYRQAAGRGLQLLFYSVGIGQISSEVPQNLSASRPQDRQFILSSKKLLLSDSGFYLCAWSVLGRRQGIEVYGYTFGSGTRLTVV.